The source of this TCR beta chain is a study of post-analysis software for immune sequencing data. Whole-study findings and limits: Clustering by F measure revealed strong co-clustering among samples prepared together in one batch. Five TRBV segments, including TRBV5-6, TRBV5-1 and TRBV20-1, were more frequent in patients than controls. People with multiple sclerosis had a significantly lower normalized Chao1 diversity than controls did.

As to this clonotype: What it binds is not known.

This CDR3 has 17 residues. V lost 3 bases, J lost 2 bases, and 9 bases stayed unmatched. The TCR beta cDNA libraries carried unique molecular identifiers. Starting from approximately 1 to 10 million T cells, the study yielded 450,000 to 500,000 cDNA molecules. TCRdb called the PCR reads again in MiXCR, with one record for every CDR3 protein. The sample holds 650,000 to 900,000 distinct CDR3 sequences, just over 45% seen once. The clonotype comes from a girl aged 5-17 years with multiple sclerosis. Input material: blood. V usage is TRBV12-3 or TRBV12-4 and J usage is TRBJ2-2; TRBD2 aligns across 7 bases. CDR3 sequence: CASSFSGLGPNTGELFF. The CDR3 nucleotides read TGTGCCAGCAGTTTTTCTGGACTAGGCCCCAACACCGGGGAGCTGTTTTTT.